This TCR beta chain derives from a study of T cell repertoires in cytomegalovirus infection. On the study more broadly: A matching HLA type, together with CMV infection, was signaled by public TCR beta signatures. Study results and caveats: HLA-C-restricted CMV-specific TCR beta clonotypes prevailed in the ex vivo response. Totalled public TCR beta family frequency picked out people who carried CMV plus the relevant HLA.

Regarding this clonotype: No antigen is known for it.

TCRdb called the reads again in MiXCR, with one record for every CDR3 protein. Here the sample spans approximately 300,000 distinct CDR3 sequences, about 27% being singletons. CDR1 is LGHNA and CDR2 is YNFKEQ in the germline V gene. The V end was cut by 0 bases, the J end by 8 bases, with 16 bases between. The CDR3 is 15 amino acids. The chain links TRBV4-2 to TRBJ1-2; the D gene is possibly TRBD1 (6 bases). The material was cultured PBMCs, obtained from culture after CMV antigen stimulation. The TCR sequence derives from a human donor in good health (CMV status not recorded). Some clones in this sample may be carry-over from other donors' samples. CDR3 loop: CASSQDLSGAGGYTF. The CDR3 region has the DNA TGTGCCAGCAGCCAAGATTTGTCGGGGGCAGGGGGCTACACCTTC.